Below, 4 T cell receptor beta chains from the same sample are listed, as sequenced in a study of T cell repertoires in cytomegalovirus infection. TCRdb independently ran MiXCR on the reads; one entry per CDR3 protein. The sample consists of approximately 500,000 distinct CDR3 sequences, approximately 15% of them appearing once. Sequenced: CD8+ T cells from PBMCs. The receptors stem from a human donor in good health (CMV status not recorded). Some clones in this sample may be carry-over from other donors' samples.

This clonotype showed up many times. V usage is TRBV7-6 and J usage is TRBJ2-1; the match to TRBD2 covers 7 bases. The CDR3 spans 15 residues. Germline trimming cut 5 bases from V and 2 bases from J; bases unmatched to any gene: 6. The germline V gene encodes CDR1 SGHVS and CDR2 FNYEAQ. The chain's CDR3 is CASSPRAGAYNEQFF. In DNA, the CDR3 is TGTGCCAGCAGCCCGAGGGCGGGAGCCTACAATGAGCAGTTCTTC.

This rearrangement joins TRBV7-6 to TRBJ1-2; D ambiguous. The CDR3 runs 13 residues. The germline CDR1 and CDR2 sequences are SGHVS and FNYEAQ. With 1 base removed from V and 7 bases from J, the gap between germline ends came to 10 bases. CDR3 DNA: TGTGCCAGCAGCTTAGGCCAGGAGGTTGGCTACACCTTC. It is translated as CASSLGQEVGYTF.

There are many counts of this clonotype. The rearrangement links TRBV27 to TRBJ2-7, with a possible D match to TRBD2 (6 bases). The V end was cut by 4 bases, the J end by 4 bases, with 17 bases between. The CDR3 loop spans 15 amino acids. The germline gives CDR1 MNHEY, CDR2 SMNVEV (reference sequence). CDR3 in amino acids: CASSWAGYTQYEQYF. In DNA form, the CDR3 reads TGTGCCAGCAGTTGGGCGGGGTACACCCAATACGAGCAGTACTTC.

V gene TRBV7-6 combines with J gene TRBJ1-2; D call uncertain. The CDR3 runs 13 residues. V lost 6 bases to trimming and J lost 7 bases, with 15 bases between them. Germline V gives CDR1 SGHVS, CDR2 FNYEAQ. CDR3: CASSGGYGPGYTF. CDR3 bases: TGTGCCAGCAGTGGAGGATATGGACCTGGCTACACCTTC.